The 21 T cell receptor beta chains reported below all come from one sample, sequenced in a study of T-cell memory formation after mild COVID-19. TCRdb processed the 5' RACE reads anew with MiXCR; each CDR3 protein has one entry. The sample lists about 120,000 distinct CDR3 sequences; 22% were seen once. What was sequenced was PBMCs or a T cell subset sorted from them (not recorded which). Receptor source: a man aged 18 to 30 who had mild COVID-19 (a few samples of this study predate the infection). Cell type and time point are not known.

In its sample, this clonotype was seen a few times. The chain couples TRBV30 to TRBJ2-3, with D possibly matching TRBD1 (5 bases). Germline assignment: CDR1 GTSNPN and CDR2 SVGIG (reference sequence). Between the trimmed V and J ends, which lost 0 bases and 1 base, there was a span of 17 bases. This CDR3 has 17 residues. The CDR3 reads CAWSVSASGLGTDTQYF. The CDR3 coding sequence is TGTGCCTGGAGTGTCAGCGCATCAGGGCTGGGCACAGATACGCAGTATTTT.

This chain connects TRBV29-1 to TRBJ1-1; 10 nucleotides match TRBD1. Germline V gives CDR1 SQVTM, CDR2 ANQGSEA. Trimming removed 4 bases from V and 5 bases from J; junction bases left unmatched: 7. The length of the CDR3 is 14 residues. This CDR3 reads CSVVDRGQGTEAFF. CDR3 nucleotide sequence: TGCAGCGTTGTCGACAGGGGGCAAGGAACTGAAGCTTTCTTT.

This clonotype came up a few times. The CDR3 spells CAGSSGYNSPLHF. In DNA form, the CDR3 reads TGTGCCGGATCATCCGGCTATAATTCACCCCTCCACTTT. This sequence joins TRBV10-3 and TRBJ1-6; D unclear. Trimming shortened V by 11 bases and J by 3 bases, and 11 bases separated the two germline ends. There are 13 residues in the CDR3. Germline V CDR1 and CDR2: ENHRY, SYGVKD.

The chain links TRBV29-1 to TRBJ1-4; 10 bases agree with TRBD1. The CDR3 runs to 16 residues. V shed 6 bases, J shed 3 bases, and the junction held 10 bases outside the gene matches. Per the germline V gene, CDR1 is SQVTM and CDR2 is ANQGSEA. CDR3 loop: CSVTTGGESANEKLFF. The CDR3 DNA reads as TGCAGCGTCACGACAGGGGGCGAATCGGCTAATGAAAAACTGTTTTTT.

In this sample, this clonotype turned up many times. The J gene is TRBJ2-2, the V gene TRBV5-1; D is unresolved. The CDR3 contains 15 residues. CDR1 is SGHRS and CDR2 is YFSETQ in the germline V gene. The V end lost 0 bases, the J end lost 6 bases, and 12 bases lay between the germline ends. In nucleotides, the CDR3 is TGCGCCAGCAGCTTGGCGGACCTTCTCCCCGGGGAGCTGTTTTTT. This sequence encodes CASSLADLLPGELFF.

The chain joins TRBV7-9 to TRBJ1-2; a weak D match, TRBD1 (5 bases). Germline CDR1 SEHNR, CDR2 FQNEAQ (reference sequence). Trimming took 6 bases from V and 8 from J, leaving 16 bases between them. The CDR3 is 13 residues long. The CDR3 sequence is CASSPGPIRGYTF. CDR3 nucleotide sequence: TGTGCCAGCAGTCCGGGGCCAATAAGAGGCTACACCTTC. The variable domain in full, with the rest retrieved from reference TRBV7-9 and TRBJ1-2, is DTGVSQNPRHKITKRGQNVTFRCDPISEHNRLYWYRQTLGQGPEFLTYFQNEAQLEKSRLLSDRFSAERPKGSFSTLEIQRTEQGDSAMYLCASSPGPIRGYTFGSGTRLTVV.

The chain combines TRBV6-2 or TRBV6-3 with TRBJ1-1; 8 nucleotides align to TRBD1. Per germline, CDR1 MNHEY and CDR2 SVGEGT. The CDR3 is 16 residues long. V dropped 7 bases and J dropped 0; count of bases not matched to a gene: 10. The CDR3 region has the DNA TGTGCCAGCAACCCCCGGGGACAGGCGCTGAACACTGAAGCTTTCTTT. Amino acids: CASNPRGQALNTEAFF.

V and J are TRBV6-2 or TRBV6-3 and TRBJ2-1, with 8 bases that match TRBD2. Unmatched junction bases numbered 12, after V lost 6 bases and J lost 8 bases. Germline V gene sequence: CDR1 MNHEY, CDR2 SVGEGT. The CDR3 consists of 15 residues. CDR3: CASRRSVAGIDEQFF. In nucleotides, the CDR3 is TGTGCCAGCAGGCGGTCCGTAGCGGGGATCGATGAGCAGTTCTTC.

At least ten counts were recorded for this clonotype. The J gene is TRBJ2-1, the V gene TRBV6-1; the D is unclear. CDR1 and CDR2 (germline): MNHNS, SASEGT. Trimming removed 0 bases from V and 6 bases from J, with 6 bases in between. The CDR3 has 13 residues. The CDR3 bases are TGTGCCAGCAGTGAAGCCGAACTCAATGAGCAGTTCTTC. Translation gives CASSEAELNEQFF.

The rearrangement links TRBV11-2 to TRBJ1-1, with D unclear. V gave up 0 bases and J gave up 3 bases, with 8 bases separating them. Germline values: CDR1 SGHAT, CDR2 FQNNGV. The CDR3 is made up of 14 amino acids. The CDR3 protein is CASSLEGFDTEAFF. CDR3 nucleotides: TGTGCCAGCAGCTTAGAGGGTTTTGACACTGAAGCTTTCTTT.

The gene calls are TRBV2 and TRBJ1-1; maybe TRBD1 (5 bases). Per germline, CDR1 SNHLY and CDR2 FYNNEI. The V end lost 0 bases, the J end lost 5 bases, and 16 bases lay between the germline ends. The CDR3 covers 16 residues. The CDR3 nucleotides are TGTGCCAGCAGTGAAGCATCGCAGGGTGTTTGGACTGAAGCTTTCTTT. It codes for CASSEASQGVWTEAFF.

As to this clonotype: One junction end does not reproduce the germline sequence, and a read error may be involved. This chain connects TRBV4-1 to TRBJ2-7; possible D gene TRBD1, 5 bases. CDR3 size: 12 residues. Germline CDR1 MGHRA, CDR2 YSYEKL. The CDR3 spells CASSHDSYEQHF. The CDR3 DNA follows: TGCGCCAGCAGCCATGACAGCTACGAGCAGCACTTC.

The chain employs TRBV5-1 and TRBJ2-5; D is unclear. CDR1 and CDR2 from the germline V gene are SGHRS and YFSETQ. The ends were cut back, 4 bases at V and 5 bases at J, with 15 bases in the middle. This CDR3 has 14 residues. The CDR3, as DNA: TGCGCCAGCAGCGCCAATAACCGTCAGGAGACCCAGTACTTC. It specifies CASSANNRQETQYF.

This clonotype has more than one count but fewer than ten. This sequence joins TRBV5-4 and TRBJ2-1; 11 bases map to TRBD1. Germline V gene data show CDR1 as SGHNT and CDR2 as YYREEE (reference sequence). This CDR3 is built from 18 residues. J lost 0 bases, V lost 5 bases, and 10 bases had no gene match. In DNA form, the CDR3 reads TGTGCCAGCAGTTCCGGGACAGGGGGAGAGAGCTCCTACAATGAGCAGTTCTTC. Amino acid sequence: CASSSGTGGESSYNEQFF.

The gene calls are TRBV11-2 and TRBJ2-3, with 13 bases aligning to TRBD2. Germline assignment: CDR1 SGHAT and CDR2 FQNNGV. Trimming cost V 1 base and J 5 bases; bases outside gene matches: 0. This CDR3 spans 15 amino acids. CDR3 nucleotide sequence: TGTGCCAGCAGCTTAGGGACTAGCGGGGGAGATACGCAGTATTTT. Its translation: CASSLGTSGGDTQYF.

V is TRBV27 and J is TRBJ2-7, with 11 bases fitting TRBD2. V gave up 6 bases and J gave up 6 bases; unmatched junction bases: 7. The V gene's germline CDR1 is MNHEY and CDR2 SMNVEV (reference sequence). The CDR3 covers 14 residues. CDR3 nucleotide sequence: TGTGCCAGCAGATTCGCGACTAGCGGGACCGAGCAGTACTTC. This encodes CASRFATSGTEQYF.

This clonotype appeared a few times. The V and J genes are TRBV7-9 and TRBJ2-3, with 7 bases identical to TRBD1. This CDR3 comprises 15 residues. Germline lookup yields CDR1 SEHNR and CDR2 FQNEAQ (reference sequence). V was clipped by 5 bases and J by 2 bases; unmatched bases: 7. DNA of the CDR3: TGTGCCAGCAGCAACGGGGACAGTCCCACAGATACGCAGTATTTT. Protein product: CASSNGDSPTDTQYF.

The chain uses TRBV24-1 and TRBJ2-3; TRBD1 or TRBD2 may be the D gene (6 bases each). V dropped 3 bases and J dropped 1 base, with 10 bases sitting between them. The CDR3 loop spans 15 amino acids. CDR1 and CDR2 from the germline V gene are KGHDR and SFDVKD. The CDR3 sequence: CATSDTGGRTDTQYF. The CDR3 coding sequence is TGTGCCACCAGTGATACCGGGGGCCGCACAGATACGCAGTATTTT.

This clonotype was seen repeatedly, ten times or more. J is TRBJ1-4 and V is TRBV4-3; TRBD1 is a possible D gene (5 bases). Trimming left V 4 bases short and J 4 bases short, with 16 bases between. The length of the CDR3 is 16 residues. Per germline, CDR1 LGHNA and CDR2 YSLEER. The chain's CDR3 is CASSPNEGSGNEKLFF. The CDR3 nucleotides are TGCGCCAGCAGCCCAAACGAGGGGTCGGGTAATGAAAAACTGTTTTTT.

The rearrangement links TRBV2 to TRBJ2-6; 9 bases map to TRBD2. CDR1 is SNHLY and CDR2 is FYNNEI in the germline V gene. V lost 8 bases, J lost 0 bases, and 11 bases stayed unmatched. This CDR3 has 18 residues. Here the CDR3 reads CASRTSASLYSGANVLTF. For the CDR3, the DNA is TGTGCCAGCCGGACTAGCGCAAGCCTCTACTCTGGGGCCAACGTCCTGACTTTC.

V usage is TRBV6-6 and J usage is TRBJ1-1; 7 nucleotides agree with TRBD1. The CDR3 loop spans 12 amino acids. V lost 4 bases, J lost 4 bases, and 0 bases stayed unmatched. Germline V lookup: CDR1 MNHNY, CDR2 SVGAGI (reference sequence). In DNA form, the CDR3 reads TGTGCCAGCAGTTCAGGGGGCACTGAAGCTTTCTTT. Translating gives CASSSGGTEAFF.